The 7 T cell receptor beta chains given below trace back to one sample, sequenced in a study of PD-1 blockade in mismatch repair-deficient tumors. TCRdb's table, derived via immunoSEQ multiplex PCR, lists solely in-frame clones and lacks some. The table lists tens of thousands of clones, 65% to 85% of them singletons. This specimen was peripheral blood, taken 44 weeks after starting pembrolizumab. The receptors derive from an adult with mismatch repair-deficient cancer.

This clone was observed a single time. The chain links TRBV29-1 to TRBJ2-7; TRBD1 agrees at 7 bases. The CDR3 loop spans 12 amino acids. Trimming cost V 3 bases and J 7 bases; bases outside gene matches: 6. Per the germline V gene, CDR1 is SQVTM and CDR2 is ANQGSEA. This chain's CDR3 is CSVEVTGFEQYF. The DNA for the CDR3 is TGCAGCGTTGAGGTGACAGGGTTTGAGCAGTACTTC.

CDR3 nucleotide sequence: TGTGCCAGCAGCAAACCTCACAGATCTGGGGCCAACGTCCTGACTTTC. This gives the protein CASSKPHRSGANVLTF. V and J are TRBV21-1 and TRBJ2-6; the table's D gene call, TRBD1, was not cross checked with the DNA. TRBV21-1 is flagged as a pseudogene. The CDR3 is made up of 16 amino acids.

The chain combines TRBV15 with TRBJ1-5; D is perhaps TRBD1 (5 bases). The CDR3 spans 16 residues. Germline CDR1 is LNHNV and CDR2 is YYDKDF (reference sequence). Trimming stripped 0 bases from V and 6 bases from J, with 15 bases between. CDR3 coding DNA: TGTGCCACCAGCAGAGATGTGGGGGGGAGAGGTCAGCCCCAGCATTTT. Translation: CATSRDVGGRGQPQHF.

This rearrangement joins TRBV19 to TRBJ2-1; D unresolved. V was shortened by 5 bases and J by 5 bases, with 7 bases between the two germline ends. Per the germline V gene, CDR1 is LNHDA and CDR2 is SQIVND (reference sequence). The CDR3 has 12 amino acids. As DNA, the CDR3 is TGTGCCAGTAGTTTCGGAGACAATGAGCAGTTCTTC. It encodes CASSFGDNEQFF.

This chain joins TRBV11-3 and TRBJ2-5; D may be TRBD1 or TRBD2 (6 bases each). CDR3 length: 17 residues. Germline-derived CDR1 and CDR2 are SGHNT and YENEEA. V lost 3 bases, J lost 3 bases, and 20 bases lay in between. CDR3 loop: CASSFGTLSGSEETQYF. CDR3 nucleotides: TGTGCCAGCAGCTTCGGGACACTAAGCGGGTCAGAAGAGACCCAGTACTTC.

This clone was recorded a few times. This chain links TRBV19 with TRBJ2-6; D uncertain. Trimming took off 3 bases at V and 0 bases at J, with 12 bases between the two ends. Germline V gives CDR1 LNHDA, CDR2 SQIVND (reference sequence). This CDR3 is built from 17 residues. Here the CDR3 DNA reads TGTGCCAGTAGTATTAGTCGACCCTTCTCTGGGGCCAACGTCCTGACTTTC. This codes for CASSISRPFSGANVLTF. The whole variable domain, filled in from reference TRBV19 and TRBJ2-6, reads DGGITQSPKYLFRKEGQNVTLSCEQNLNHDAMYWYRQDPGQGLRLIYYSQIVNDFQKGDIAEGYSVSREKKESFPLTVTSAQKNPTAFYLCASSISRPFSGANVLTFGAGSRLTVL.

J is TRBJ2-3 and V is TRBV7-3; TRBD2 matches at 8 bases. The V gene end was trimmed by 5 bases and the J gene end by 4 bases; junction bases not matched to a gene: 8. CDR1 is SGHTA and CDR2 is FQGTGA in the germline V gene. The CDR3 sequence is 15 residues long. The CDR3 DNA follows: TGTGCCAGCAGCAAGAGCGGGAGTGGGGCAGATACGCAGTATTTT. Translation: CASSKSGSGADTQYF. Full variable domain (remainder filled in from reference TRBV7-3 and TRBJ2-3): GAGVSQTPSNKVTEKGKYVELRCDPISGHTALYWYRQSLGQGPEFLIYFQGTGAADDSGLPNDRFFAVRPEGSVSTLKIQRTERGDSAVYLCASSKSGSGADTQYFGPGTRLTVL.